These 17 T cell receptor beta chains were all obtained from the same sample, sequenced in a study of shared T cell receptors in the human thymus. Sequenced by immunoSEQ multiplex PCR; TCRdb stores in-frame clones only, minus some. The data show about 660,000 clones, around 87% seen once. These data were also filed under a second study, of human thymus T cells.

Sequencing used thymocytes. Receptors were obtained from a boy younger than two with a congenital heart defect.

Written as DNA, the CDR3 is TGCGCCAGCAGCTTGGCGGAGGGGACAGGGACATCTGGGGCCAACGTCCTGACTTTC. Amino acids: CASSLAEGTGTSGANVLTF. The gene calls are TRBV5-1 and TRBJ2-6; 9 positions match TRBD1. The CDR3 loop spans 19 amino acids. Germline V gene lookup returns CDR1 SGHRS and CDR2 YFSETQ. Trimming at V came to 0 bases and at J to 1 base, leaving 8 bases not matched to a gene.

V is TRBV5-6 and J is TRBJ2-3, with 8 nucleotides matching TRBD2. This CDR3 comprises 16 residues. The V segment lost 2 bases and the J segment 2 bases; nucleotides outside the gene matches: 7. The germline CDR1 and CDR2 sequences are SGHDT and YYEEEE. The CDR3 coding sequence is TGTGCCAGCAGCTTAACCGCGGGGGGACACACAGATACGCAGTATTTT. Amino acid sequence: CASSLTAGGHTDTQYF.

This clone was observed a single time. The rearrangement uses TRBV5-1 and TRBJ2-7; 9 bases agree with TRBD1. From germline, CDR1 is SGHRS and CDR2 YFSETQ. The CDR3 is 13 amino acids. V lost 2 bases to trimming and J lost 6 bases; unmatched junction nucleotides: 3. The DNA for the CDR3 is TGCGCCAGCAGCTTCCGGGACAGGGTCGAGCAGTACTTC. Translated, it gives CASSFRDRVEQYF.

In its sample, this clone was seen a few times. The chain is built from TRBV25-1 and TRBJ1-2, with 12 bases identical to TRBD1. Germline loops: CDR1 MGHDK, CDR2 SYGVNS. V lost 1 base to trimming and J lost 8 bases; unmatched junction nucleotides: 8. There are 16 residues in the CDR3. CDR3 sequence: CASSESGTGGEKGYTF. The CDR3 DNA follows: TGTGCCAGCAGTGAATCCGGGACAGGGGGCGAAAAGGGCTACACCTTC.

The rearrangement joins TRBV4-2 to TRBJ1-5; 8 bases map to TRBD1. The CDR3 has 19 residues. Germline-derived CDR1 and CDR2 are LGHNA and YNFKEQ. V was pared by 3 bases and J by 0 bases, with 13 bases of the junction left unmatched. CDR3 loop: CASSHLTGERGYSNQPQHF. Here the CDR3 DNA reads TGTGCCAGCAGCCACTTGACAGGGGAGAGAGGGTATAGCAATCAGCCCCAGCATTTT.

The gene calls are TRBV27 and TRBJ2-2; tentatively, D is TRBD2 (7 bases). Looked up from germline, CDR1 is MNHEY and CDR2 is SMNVEV (reference sequence). The CDR3 consists of 15 residues. V was shortened by 7 bases and J by 0 bases, with 12 bases between the two germline ends. In DNA, the CDR3 is TGTGCCAGCACCCAGGGGAGGGCGAACACCGGGGAGCTGTTTTTT. Translation gives CASTQGRANTGELFF.

The chain is built from TRBV19 and TRBJ1-1, with no clear D. The CDR3 totals 13 residues. Germline CDR1 LNHDA, CDR2 SQIVND (reference sequence). Trimming removed 5 bases at V and 1 base at J, with 8 bases between. The CDR3 is CASSEARNTEAFF. In nucleotides, the CDR3 is TGTGCCAGTAGTGAGGCCCGGAACACTGAAGCTTTCTTT.

The J gene is TRBJ2-1, the V gene TRBV18, with D perhaps matching TRBD2 (5 bases). V lost 3 bases, J lost 9 bases, and 12 bases lay in between. CDR1 and CDR2 (germline): KGHSH, LQKENI. The CDR3 runs to 13 residues. This CDR3 is CASSPEVRTEQFF. The CDR3 nucleotides are TGTGCCAGCTCACCGGAGGTCCGGACTGAGCAGTTCTTC.

The chain is built from TRBV19 and TRBJ2-1; a weak D match, TRBD2 (6 bases). Trimming cost V 2 bases and J 4 bases, with 12 bases left between them. CDR3 length: 15 residues. Germline CDR1 and CDR2: LNHDA and SQIVND (reference sequence). The CDR3 reads CASSITASVYNEQFF. The CDR3 bases are TGTGCCAGTAGTATAACGGCTAGCGTGTACAATGAGCAGTTCTTC. The full variable domain, rest sourced from reference TRBV19 and TRBJ2-1, is DGGITQSPKYLFRKEGQNVTLSCEQNLNHDAMYWYRQDPGQGLRLIYYSQIVNDFQKGDIAEGYSVSREKKESFPLTVTSAQKNPTAFYLCASSITASVYNEQFFGPGTRLTVL.

The gene calls are TRBV2 and TRBJ1-1; 7 bases are shared with TRBD1. J gave up 6 bases and V 5 bases, and 12 bases lay outside the gene matches. The CDR3 is made up of 15 amino acids. Germline assignment: CDR1 SNHLY and CDR2 FYNNEI. The CDR3 DNA reads TGTGCCAGCAGTTCTCCCCCAGGGGGTAACGCTGAAGCTTTCTTT. Amino acids: CASSSPPGGNAEAFF.

The chain has TRBV6-1 and TRBJ2-7; 7 bases agree with TRBD1. Per germline, CDR1 MNHNS and CDR2 SASEGT. This CDR3 is 14 amino acids long. The V segment lost 1 base and the J segment 2 bases; nucleotides outside the gene matches: 2. For the CDR3, the DNA is TGTGCCAGCAGTGAAGAGACAGGGCCCTACGAGCAGTACTTC. Amino acids: CASSEETGPYEQYF.

The chain is built from TRBV6-7 and TRBJ1-2; D is uncertain. TRBV6-7 is noted as an ORF with a role that remains uncertain. Trimming stripped 8 bases from V and 0 bases from J, with 10 bases between. The length of the CDR3 is 13 residues. This chain's CDR3 is CASCPRTNYGYTF. The DNA of the CDR3 is TGTGCCAGCTGCCCTAGGACTAACTATGGCTACACCTTC.

The genes are TRBV5-6 and TRBJ2-7; a possible D gene is TRBD1 (6 bases). CDR1 is SGHDT, CDR2 YYEEEE, per germline. This CDR3 region has 13 residues. The germline V and J ends were trimmed by 7 bases and 7 bases, with 18 bases remaining between them. This CDR3 reads CASRRNRVWEQYF. DNA of the CDR3: TGTGCCAGCCGAAGAAACAGGGTTTGGGAGCAGTACTTC.

This chain uses TRBV28 with TRBJ2-1, with 7 bases identical to TRBD2. CDR3 length: 15 residues. The germline V gene encodes CDR1 MDHEN and CDR2 SYDVKM. Trimming at V came to 1 base and at J to 3 bases, leaving 3 bases not matched to a gene. The CDR3 DNA is TGTGCCAGCAGTTTATCCGGGGGGATCTACAATGAGCAGTTCTTC. Translating it yields CASSLSGGIYNEQFF. The complete variable domain, with remaining parts taken from reference TRBV28 and TRBJ2-1, reads DVKVTQSSRYLVKRTGEKVFLECVQDMDHENMFWYRQDPGLGLRLIYFSYDVKMKEKGDIPEGYSVSREKKERFSLILESASTNQTSMYLCASSLSGGIYNEQFFGPGTRLTVL.

The DNA of the CDR3 is TGTGCCAGTAGTATAATGCAGGGCCCCTACGAGCAGTACTTC. Its protein product is CASSIMQGPYEQYF. V is TRBV19 and J is TRBJ2-7, with a tentative D call TRBD1 (5 bases). The germline V and J ends were trimmed by 2 bases and 2 bases, with 10 bases remaining between them. The CDR3 contains 14 residues. The germline CDR1 and CDR2 sequences are LNHDA and SQIVND (reference sequence).

The V call is TRBV27, the J call TRBJ2-1, with 7 bases aligning to TRBD2. Germline CDR1 MNHEY, CDR2 SMNVEV (reference sequence). With 6 bases clipped from V and 9 bases from J, the junction kept 5 bases outside the gene matches. This CDR3 is 12 amino acids long. The CDR3 here is CASSPTSSEQFF. CDR3 sequence (DNA): TGTGCCAGCAGCCCGACTAGCAGTGAGCAGTTCTTC.

The gene calls are TRBV29-1 and TRBJ1-1; D may be TRBD1 (5 bases). CDR1 and CDR2 from the germline V gene are SQVTM and ANQGSEA. This CDR3 is 13 amino acids long. V lost 4 bases, J lost 4 bases, and 13 bases lay in between. DNA of the CDR3: TGCAGCGTTGTCCATCAGGGCGGCACTGAAGCTTTCTTT. This codes for CSVVHQGGTEAFF. Drawing the rest from reference TRBV29-1 and TRBJ1-1, the complete variable domain is SAVISQKPSRDICQRGTSLTIQCQVDSQVTMMFWYRQQPGQSLTLIATANQGSEATYESGFVIDKFPISRPNLTFSTLTVSNMSPEDSSIYLCSVVHQGGTEAFFGQGTRLTVV.